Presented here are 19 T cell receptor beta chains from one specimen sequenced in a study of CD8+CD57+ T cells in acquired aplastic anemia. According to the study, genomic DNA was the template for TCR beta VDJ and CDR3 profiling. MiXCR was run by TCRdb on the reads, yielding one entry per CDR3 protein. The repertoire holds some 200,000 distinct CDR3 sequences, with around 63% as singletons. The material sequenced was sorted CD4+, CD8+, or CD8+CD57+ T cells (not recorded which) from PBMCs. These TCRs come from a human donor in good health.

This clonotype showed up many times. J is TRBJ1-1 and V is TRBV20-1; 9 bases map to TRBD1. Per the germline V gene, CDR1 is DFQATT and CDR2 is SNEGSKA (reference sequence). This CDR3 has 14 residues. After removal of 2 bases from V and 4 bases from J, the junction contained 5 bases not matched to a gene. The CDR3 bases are TGCAGTGCTAGAAGTACAGGGGGCGGCACTGAAGCTTTCTTT. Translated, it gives CSARSTGGGTEAFF.

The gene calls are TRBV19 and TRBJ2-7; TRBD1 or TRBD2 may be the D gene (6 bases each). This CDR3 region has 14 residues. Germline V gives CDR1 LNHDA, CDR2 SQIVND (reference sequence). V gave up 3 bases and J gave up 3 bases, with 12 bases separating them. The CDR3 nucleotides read TGTGCCAGTAGTATTGCTGGGGGGCTCTACGAGCAGTACTTC. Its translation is CASSIAGGLYEQYF.

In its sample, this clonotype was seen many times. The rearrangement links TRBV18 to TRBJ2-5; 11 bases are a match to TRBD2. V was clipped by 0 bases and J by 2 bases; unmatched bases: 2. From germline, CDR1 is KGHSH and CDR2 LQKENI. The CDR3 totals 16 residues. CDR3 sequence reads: CASSPPASGGQETQYF. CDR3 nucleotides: TGTGCCAGCTCACCACCCGCTAGCGGGGGGCAAGAGACCCAGTACTTC.

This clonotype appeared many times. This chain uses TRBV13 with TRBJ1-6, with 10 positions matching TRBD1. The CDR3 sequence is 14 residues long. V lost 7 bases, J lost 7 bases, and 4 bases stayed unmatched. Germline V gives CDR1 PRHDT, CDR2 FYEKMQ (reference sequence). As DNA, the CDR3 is TGTGCCAGCACCGGGACAGGGGTAAATTCACCCCTCCACTTT. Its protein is CASTGTGVNSPLHF.

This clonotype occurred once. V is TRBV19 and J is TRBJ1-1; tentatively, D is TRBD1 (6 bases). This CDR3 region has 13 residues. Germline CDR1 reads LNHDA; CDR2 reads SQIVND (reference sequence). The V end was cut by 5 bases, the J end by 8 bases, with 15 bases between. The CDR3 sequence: CASSAYRAGEAFF. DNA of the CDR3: TGTGCCAGTAGTGCTTACAGGGCCGGAGAAGCTTTCTTT. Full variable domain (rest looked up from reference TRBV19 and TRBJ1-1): DGGITQSPKYLFRKEGQNVTLSCEQNLNHDAMYWYRQDPGQGLRLIYYSQIVNDFQKGDIAEGYSVSREKKESFPLTVTSAQKNPTAFYLCASSAYRAGEAFFGQGTRLTVV.

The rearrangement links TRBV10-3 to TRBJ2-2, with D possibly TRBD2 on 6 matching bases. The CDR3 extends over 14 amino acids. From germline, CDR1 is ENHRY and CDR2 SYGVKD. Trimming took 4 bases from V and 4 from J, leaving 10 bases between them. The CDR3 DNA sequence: TGTGCCATCAGTGCGACTAGTTTCACCGGGGAGCTGTTTTTT. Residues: CAISATSFTGELFF.

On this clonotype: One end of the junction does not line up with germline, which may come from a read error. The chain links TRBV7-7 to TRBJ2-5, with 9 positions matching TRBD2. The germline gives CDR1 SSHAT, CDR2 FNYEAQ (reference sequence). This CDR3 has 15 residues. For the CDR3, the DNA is TGTGCTAGCAGCATCGGACTAGCGCACCAAGAGACCCAGTACTTC. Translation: CASSIGLAHQETQYF.

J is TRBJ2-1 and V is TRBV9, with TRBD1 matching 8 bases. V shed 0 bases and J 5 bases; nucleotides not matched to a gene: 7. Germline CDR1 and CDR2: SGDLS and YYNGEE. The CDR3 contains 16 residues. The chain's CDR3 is CASSVGAGGANNEQFF. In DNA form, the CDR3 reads TGTGCCAGCAGCGTAGGGGCAGGGGGCGCGAACAATGAGCAGTTCTTC. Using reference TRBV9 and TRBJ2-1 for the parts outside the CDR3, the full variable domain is DSGVTQTPKHLITATGQRVTLRCSPRSGDLSVYWYQQSLDQGLQFLIQYYNGEERAKGNILERFSAQQFPDLHSELNLSSLELGDSALYFCASSVGAGGANNEQFFGPGTRLTVL.

The DNA for the CDR3 is TGTGCCAGCAGTGACGCTCAATCCTACGAGCAGTACTTC. It is translated as CASSDAQSYEQYF. The V gene is TRBV6-5, the J gene TRBJ2-7; D is unclear. V lost 5 bases and J lost 1, with 9 bases in between. Germline lookup yields CDR1 MNHEY and CDR2 SVGAGI. The CDR3 spans 13 residues.

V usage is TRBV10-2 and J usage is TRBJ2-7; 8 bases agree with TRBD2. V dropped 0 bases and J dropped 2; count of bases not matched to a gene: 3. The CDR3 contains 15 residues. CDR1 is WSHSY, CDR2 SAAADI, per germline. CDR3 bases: TGCGCCAGCAGTGAGTCCATACTAGCGGCCTACGAGCAGTACTTC. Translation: CASSESILAAYEQYF.

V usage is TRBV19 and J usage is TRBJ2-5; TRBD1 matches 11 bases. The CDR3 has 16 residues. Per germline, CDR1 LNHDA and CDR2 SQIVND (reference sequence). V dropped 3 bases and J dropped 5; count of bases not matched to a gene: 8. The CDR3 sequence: CASSIRGQGARETQYF. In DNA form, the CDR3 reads TGTGCCAGTAGTATCCGAGGACAGGGGGCGAGGGAGACCCAGTACTTC. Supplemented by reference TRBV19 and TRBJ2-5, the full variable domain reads DGGITQSPKYLFRKEGQNVTLSCEQNLNHDAMYWYRQDPGQGLRLIYYSQIVNDFQKGDIAEGYSVSREKKESFPLTVTSAQKNPTAFYLCASSIRGQGARETQYFGPGTRLLVL.

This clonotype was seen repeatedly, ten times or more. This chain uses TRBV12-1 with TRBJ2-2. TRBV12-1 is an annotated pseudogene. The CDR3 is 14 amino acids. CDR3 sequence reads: CASSPRRNTGELFF. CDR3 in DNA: TGTGCCAGCAGCCCAAGACGGAATACCGGGGAGCTGTTTTTT.

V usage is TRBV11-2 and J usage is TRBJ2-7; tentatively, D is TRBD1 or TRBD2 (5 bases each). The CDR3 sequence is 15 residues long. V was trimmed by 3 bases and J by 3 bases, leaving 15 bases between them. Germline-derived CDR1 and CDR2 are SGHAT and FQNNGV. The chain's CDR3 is CASSFYGGGSYEQYF. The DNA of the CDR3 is TGTGCCAGCAGCTTCTATGGGGGTGGGAGCTACGAGCAGTACTTC.

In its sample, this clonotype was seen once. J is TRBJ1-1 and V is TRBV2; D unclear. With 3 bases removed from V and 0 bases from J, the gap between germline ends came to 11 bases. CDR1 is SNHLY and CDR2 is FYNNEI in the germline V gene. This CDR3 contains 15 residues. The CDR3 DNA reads TGTGCCAGCAGTGAGCTAGGGTTCATGAACACTGAAGCTTTCTTT. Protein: CASSELGFMNTEAFF.

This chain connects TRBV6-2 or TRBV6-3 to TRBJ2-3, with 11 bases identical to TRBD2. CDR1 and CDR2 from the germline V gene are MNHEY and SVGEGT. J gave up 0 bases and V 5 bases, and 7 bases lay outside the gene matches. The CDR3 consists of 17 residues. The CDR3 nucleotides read TGTGCCAGCAGTCGTAGCGGGGGGGCTTCTAGCACAGATACGCAGTATTTT. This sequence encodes CASSRSGGASSTDTQYF.

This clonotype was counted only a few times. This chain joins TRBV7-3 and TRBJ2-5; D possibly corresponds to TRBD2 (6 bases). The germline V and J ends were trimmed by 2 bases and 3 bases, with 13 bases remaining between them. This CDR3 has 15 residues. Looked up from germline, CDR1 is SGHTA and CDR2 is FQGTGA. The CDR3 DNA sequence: TGTGCCAGCAGCTTAGGGGCCCGGGGGAAAGAGACCCAGTACTTC. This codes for CASSLGARGKETQYF.

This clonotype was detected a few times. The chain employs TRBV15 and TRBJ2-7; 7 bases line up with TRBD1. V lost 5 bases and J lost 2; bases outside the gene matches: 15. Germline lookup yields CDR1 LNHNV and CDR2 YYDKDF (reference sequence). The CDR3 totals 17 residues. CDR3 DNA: TGTGCCACCAGCGGGGCGTCGCTTCCGACAGGGACCTACGAGCAGTACTTC. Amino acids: CATSGASLPTGTYEQYF.

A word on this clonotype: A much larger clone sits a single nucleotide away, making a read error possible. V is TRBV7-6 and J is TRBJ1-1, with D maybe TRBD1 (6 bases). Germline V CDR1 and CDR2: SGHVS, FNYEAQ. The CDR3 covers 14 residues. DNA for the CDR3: TGCGCCAGCAGCCCCGGGACACAGGACACTGAAGCTTTCTTT. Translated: CASSPGTQDTEAFF. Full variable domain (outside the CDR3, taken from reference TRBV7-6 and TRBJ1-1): GAGVSQSPRYKVTKRGQDVALRCDPISGHVSLYWYRQALGQGPEFLTYFNYEAQQDKSGLPNDRFSAERPEGSISTLTIQRTEQRDSAMYRCASSPGTQDTEAFFGQGTRLTVV.

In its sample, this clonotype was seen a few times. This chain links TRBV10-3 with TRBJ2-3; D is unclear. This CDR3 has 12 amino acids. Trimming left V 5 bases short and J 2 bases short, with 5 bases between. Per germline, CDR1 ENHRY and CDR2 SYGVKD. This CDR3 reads CAISRTTDTQYF. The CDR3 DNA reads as TGTGCCATCAGTCGCACCACAGATACGCAGTATTTT.